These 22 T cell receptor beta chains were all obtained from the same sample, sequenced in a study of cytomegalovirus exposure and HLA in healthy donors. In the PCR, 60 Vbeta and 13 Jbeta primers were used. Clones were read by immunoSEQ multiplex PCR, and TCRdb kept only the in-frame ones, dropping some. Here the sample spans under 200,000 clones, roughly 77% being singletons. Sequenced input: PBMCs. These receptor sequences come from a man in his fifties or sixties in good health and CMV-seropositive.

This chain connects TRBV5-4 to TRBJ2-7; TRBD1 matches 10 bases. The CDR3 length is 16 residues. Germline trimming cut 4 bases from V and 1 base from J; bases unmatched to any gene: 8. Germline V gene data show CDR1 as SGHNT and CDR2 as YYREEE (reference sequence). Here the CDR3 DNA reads TGTGCCAGCAGCGGGAACCGGGACAGGGGTTCCTACGAGCAGTACTTC. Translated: CASSGNRDRGSYEQYF.

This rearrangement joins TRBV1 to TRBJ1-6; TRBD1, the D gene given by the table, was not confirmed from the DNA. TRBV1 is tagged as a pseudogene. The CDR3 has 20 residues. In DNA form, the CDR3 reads TGCACCAGCAGCCAACCCCCCCCGTCCTACGGGACAGAAGATAATTCACCCCTCCACTTT. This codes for CTSSQPPPSYGTEDNSPLHF.

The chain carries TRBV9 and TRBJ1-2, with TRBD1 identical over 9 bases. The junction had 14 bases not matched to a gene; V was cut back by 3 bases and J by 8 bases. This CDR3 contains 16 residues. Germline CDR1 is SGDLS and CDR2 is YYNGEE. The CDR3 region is CASSASGGTGLDGYTF. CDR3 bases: TGTGCCAGCAGCGCCTCCGGCGGGACAGGGCTGGACGGCTACACCTTC.

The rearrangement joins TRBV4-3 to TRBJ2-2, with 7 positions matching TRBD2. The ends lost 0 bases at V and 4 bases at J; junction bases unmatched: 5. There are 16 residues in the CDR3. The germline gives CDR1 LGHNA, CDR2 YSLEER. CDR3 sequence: CASSQDLAGVTGELFF. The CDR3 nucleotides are TGCGCCAGCAGCCAAGATTTAGCGGGCGTCACCGGGGAGCTGTTTTTT.

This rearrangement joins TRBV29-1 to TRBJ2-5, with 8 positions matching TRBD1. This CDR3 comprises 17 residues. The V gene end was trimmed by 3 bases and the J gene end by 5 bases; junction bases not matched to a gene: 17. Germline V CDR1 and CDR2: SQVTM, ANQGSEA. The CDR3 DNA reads TGCAGCGTTGATCGTCTAGGACAGGGTGTTTCTGGGGAGACCCAGTACTTC. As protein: CSVDRLGQGVSGETQYF.

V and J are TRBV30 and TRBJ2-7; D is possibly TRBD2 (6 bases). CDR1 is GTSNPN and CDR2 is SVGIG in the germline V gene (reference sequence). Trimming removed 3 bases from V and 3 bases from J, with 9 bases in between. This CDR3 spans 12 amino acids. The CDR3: CAWSLGGYEQYF. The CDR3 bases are TGTGCCTGGAGCCTCGGGGGCTACGAGCAGTACTTC.

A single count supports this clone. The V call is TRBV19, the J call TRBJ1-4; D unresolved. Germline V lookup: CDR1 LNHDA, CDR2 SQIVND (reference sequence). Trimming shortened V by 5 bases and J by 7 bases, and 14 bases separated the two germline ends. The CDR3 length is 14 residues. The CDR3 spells CASSVRGRAEKLFF. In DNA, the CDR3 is TGTGCCAGTAGTGTCAGAGGGAGGGCTGAAAAACTGTTTTTT.

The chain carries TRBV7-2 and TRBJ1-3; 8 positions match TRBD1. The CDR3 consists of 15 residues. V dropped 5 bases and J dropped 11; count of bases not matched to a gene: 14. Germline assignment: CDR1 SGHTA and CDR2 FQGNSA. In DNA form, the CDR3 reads TGTGCCAGCAGCCCTGGACAGGGTAGAAGTAACGCCATATATTTT. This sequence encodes CASSPGQGRSNAIYF.

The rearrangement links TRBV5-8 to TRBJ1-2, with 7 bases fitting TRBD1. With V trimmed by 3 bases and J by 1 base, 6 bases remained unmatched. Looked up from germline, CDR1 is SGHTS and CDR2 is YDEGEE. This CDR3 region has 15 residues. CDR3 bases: TGTGCCAGCAGCTGGGGGGACAGCCTTAACTATGGCTACACCTTC. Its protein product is CASSWGDSLNYGYTF.

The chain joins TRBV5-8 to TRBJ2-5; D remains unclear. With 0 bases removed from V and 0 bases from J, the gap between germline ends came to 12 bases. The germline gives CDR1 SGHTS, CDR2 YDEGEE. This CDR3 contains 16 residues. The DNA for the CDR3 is TGTGCCAGCAGCTTGGCCCGGTCAGGTTACCAAGAGACCCAGTACTTC. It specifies CASSLARSGYQETQYF.

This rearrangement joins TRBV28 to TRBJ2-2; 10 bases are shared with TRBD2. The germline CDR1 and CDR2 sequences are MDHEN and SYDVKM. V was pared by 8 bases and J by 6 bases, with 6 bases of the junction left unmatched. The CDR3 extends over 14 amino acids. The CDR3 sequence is CASRSGGAAGELFF. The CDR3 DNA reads TGTGCCAGCCGAAGCGGGGGGGCCGCCGGGGAGCTGTTTTTT.

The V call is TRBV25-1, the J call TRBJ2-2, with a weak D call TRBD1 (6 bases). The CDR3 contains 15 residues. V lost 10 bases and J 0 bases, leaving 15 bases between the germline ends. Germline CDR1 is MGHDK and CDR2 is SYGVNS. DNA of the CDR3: TGTGCCAACCCGAGGGACAAAGCGAACACCGGGGAGCTGTTTTTT. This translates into CANPRDKANTGELFF.

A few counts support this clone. This CDR3 reads CAGRDRGSYNSPLHF. In DNA, the CDR3 is TGTGCCGGACGGGACAGGGGTTCGTATAATTCACCCCTCCACTTT. This chain links TRBV2 with TRBJ1-6; TRBD1 aligns across 10 bases. This CDR3 has 15 amino acids. The germline V gene encodes CDR1 SNHLY and CDR2 FYNNEI. J was trimmed by 4 bases and V by 11 bases; bases with no gene match: 8. Full variable domain (remainder filled in from reference TRBV2 and TRBJ1-6): EPEVTQTPSHQVTQMGQEVILRCVPISNHLYFYWYRQILGQKVEFLVSFYNNEISEKSEIFDDQFSVERPDGSNFTLKIRSTKLEDSAMYFCAGRDRGSYNSPLHFGNGTRLTVT.

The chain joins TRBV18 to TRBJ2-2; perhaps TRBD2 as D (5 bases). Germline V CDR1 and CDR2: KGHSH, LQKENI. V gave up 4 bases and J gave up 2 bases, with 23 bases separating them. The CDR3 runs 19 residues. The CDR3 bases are TGTGCCAGCTCACTACTAATGGGAGACGGCAAGAGAAACACCGGGGAGCTGTTTTTT. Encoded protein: CASSLLMGDGKRNTGELFF.

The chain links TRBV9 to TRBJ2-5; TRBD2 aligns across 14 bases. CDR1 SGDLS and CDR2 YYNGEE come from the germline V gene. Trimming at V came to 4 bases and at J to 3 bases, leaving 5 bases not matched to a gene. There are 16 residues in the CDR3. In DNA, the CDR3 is TGTGCCAGCAGCTTGCGACTAGCGGGGGGGAAAGAGACCCAGTACTTC. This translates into CASSLRLAGGKETQYF.

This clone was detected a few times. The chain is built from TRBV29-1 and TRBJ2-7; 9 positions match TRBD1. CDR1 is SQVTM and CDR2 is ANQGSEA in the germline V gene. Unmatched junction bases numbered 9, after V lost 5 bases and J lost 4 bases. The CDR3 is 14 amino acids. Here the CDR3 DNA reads TGCAGCGTTAAAGTTTCGGACAGGGGTTACGAGCAGTACTTC. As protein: CSVKVSDRGYEQYF.

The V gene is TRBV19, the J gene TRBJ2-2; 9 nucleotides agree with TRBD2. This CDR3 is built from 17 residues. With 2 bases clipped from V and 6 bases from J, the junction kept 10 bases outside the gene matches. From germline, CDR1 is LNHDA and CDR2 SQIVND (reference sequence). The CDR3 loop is CASSIRGRGGASGELFF. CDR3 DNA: TGTGCCAGTAGTATAAGGGGACGCGGGGGGGCTTCCGGGGAGCTGTTTTTT.

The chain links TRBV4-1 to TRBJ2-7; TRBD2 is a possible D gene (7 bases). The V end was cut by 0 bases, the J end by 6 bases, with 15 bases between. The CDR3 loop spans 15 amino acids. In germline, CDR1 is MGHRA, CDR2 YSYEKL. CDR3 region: CASSQDRGGLREQYF. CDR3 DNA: TGCGCCAGCAGCCAAGATAGGGGGGGTCTGCGCGAGCAGTACTTC.

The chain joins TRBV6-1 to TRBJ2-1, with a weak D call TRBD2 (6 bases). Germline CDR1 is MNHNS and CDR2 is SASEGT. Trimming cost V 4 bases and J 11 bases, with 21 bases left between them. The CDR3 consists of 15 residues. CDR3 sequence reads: CASSAETSPVGKQFF. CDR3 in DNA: TGTGCCAGCAGTGCCGAGACTAGTCCCGTGGGCAAGCAGTTCTTC.

The CDR3, as DNA: TGTGCCAGCAGTTTCCGACAGCTGGGGGAGACCCAGTACTTC. This translates into CASSFRQLGETQYF. V and J are TRBV6-5 and TRBJ2-5; a possible D gene is TRBD1 (5 bases). V dropped 4 bases and J dropped 5 bases, with 14 bases sitting between them. This CDR3 has 14 amino acids. Germline V lookup: CDR1 MNHEY, CDR2 SVGAGI.

CDR3 nucleotides: TGCGCCAGCAGCTTCCGACAGGTAGCCTACAATGAGCAGTTCTTC. Its translation: CASSFRQVAYNEQFF. The rearrangement uses TRBV5-1 and TRBJ2-1, with a possible D match to TRBD1 (6 bases). V was clipped by 2 bases and J by 2 bases, with 11 bases between them. The length of the CDR3 is 15 residues. The germline V gene has CDR1 SGHRS and CDR2 YFSETQ.

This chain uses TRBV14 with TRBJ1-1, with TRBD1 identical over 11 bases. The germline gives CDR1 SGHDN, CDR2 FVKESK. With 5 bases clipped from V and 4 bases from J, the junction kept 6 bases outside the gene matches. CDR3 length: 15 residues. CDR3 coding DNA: TGTGCCAGCAGCGGACAGGGGGCCTTGGGCACTGAAGCTTTCTTT. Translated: CASSGQGALGTEAFF.